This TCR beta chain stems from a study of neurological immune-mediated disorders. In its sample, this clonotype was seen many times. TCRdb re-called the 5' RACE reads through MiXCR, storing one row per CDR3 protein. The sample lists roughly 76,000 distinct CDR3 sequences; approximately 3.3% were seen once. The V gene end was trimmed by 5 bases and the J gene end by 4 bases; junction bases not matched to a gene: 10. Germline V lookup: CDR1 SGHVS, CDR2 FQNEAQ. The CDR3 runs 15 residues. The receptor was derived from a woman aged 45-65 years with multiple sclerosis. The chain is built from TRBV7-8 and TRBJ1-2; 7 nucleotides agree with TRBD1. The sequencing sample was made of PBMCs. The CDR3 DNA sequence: TGTGCCAGCAGCGGGCGGACAGGACTGATCTATGGCTACACCTTC. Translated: CASSGRTGLIYGYTF. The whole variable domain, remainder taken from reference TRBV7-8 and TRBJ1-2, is GAGVSQSPRYKVAKRGQDVALRCDPISGHVSLFWYQQALGQGPEFLTYFQNEAQLDKSGLPSDRFFAERPEGSVSTLKIQRTQQEDSAVYLCASSGRTGLIYGYTFGSGTRLTVV.